The 11 T cell receptor beta chains listed next were all sequenced from one sample in a study of naive and memory T cell subsets. Both TRBC1 and TRBC2 were covered by a beta constant-region primer of two equimolar oligonucleotides. Four rounds of PCR amplified the ligated cDNA using nested alpha and beta constant-region primers plus SP2. MiXCR, applied by TCRdb to the UMI-ligation and nested PCR reads, yields one record per CDR3 protein. The data hold around 140,000 distinct CDR3 sequences, with roughly a fifth observed a single time. Antigens of these TCRs are unknown. Study results and limitations: A few larger clonotypes appeared in naive repertoires, especially CD8, possibly memory cells re-expressing CD45RA.

The sample taken for sequencing was naive CD8+ T cells from blood. Receptors originate from a human donor in good health.

V is TRBV5-4 and J is TRBJ2-2; maybe TRBD2 (6 bases). CDR1 is SGHNT and CDR2 is YYREEE in the germline V gene (reference sequence). There are 12 residues in the CDR3. V dropped 2 bases and J dropped 7 bases, with 6 bases sitting between them. In nucleotides, the CDR3 is TGTGCCAGCAGCTTCGGGGGCGGGGAGCTGTTTTTT. This gives the protein CASSFGGGELFF.

The chain couples TRBV4-1 to TRBJ1-5; D is ambiguous. The CDR3 consists of 14 residues. Between the trimmed V and J ends, which lost 3 bases and 3 bases, there was a span of 9 bases. Per the germline V gene, CDR1 is MGHRA and CDR2 is YSYEKL. The CDR3 nucleotides are TGCGCCAGCAGCCATCCGGGGTCCAATCAGCCCCAGCATTTT. Encoded protein: CASSHPGSNQPQHF.

This clonotype was counted only a few times. The rearrangement joins TRBV27 to TRBJ2-1, with a weak D call TRBD1 (6 bases). V lost 3 bases, J lost 5 bases, and 11 bases lay in between. The CDR3 spans 14 residues. Germline V lookup: CDR1 MNHEY, CDR2 SMNVEV (reference sequence). The CDR3 region is CASSFGTPDNEQFF. CDR3 in DNA: TGTGCCAGCAGTTTCGGGACACCCGACAATGAGCAGTTCTTC.

The chain employs TRBV20-1 and TRBJ2-3; 10 positions agree with TRBD2. Germline CDR1 DFQATT, CDR2 SNEGSKA (reference sequence). This CDR3 is 17 amino acids long. V shed 4 bases and J 5 bases; nucleotides not matched to a gene: 15. In nucleotides, the CDR3 is TGCAGTGCTAAACCCCTTACTAGCGGGGTTGAGGGAGATACGCAGTATTTT. The encoded protein is CSAKPLTSGVEGDTQYF.

This clonotype was observed a handful of times. The chain is built from TRBV5-1 and TRBJ2-5; 8 positions match TRBD1. V trimming: 2 bases; J trimming: 3 bases; junction bases outside the gene matches: 6. The CDR3 totals 15 residues. Germline V gives CDR1 SGHRS, CDR2 YFSETQ. The CDR3 reads CASSFTDREKETQYF. In nucleotides, the CDR3 is TGCGCCAGCAGCTTTACGGACAGGGAAAAAGAGACCCAGTACTTC.

CDR3 in amino acids: CASSVSPASSTDTQYF. The CDR3 coding sequence is TGTGCCAGCAGCGTAAGCCCAGCGTCTAGCACAGATACGCAGTATTTT. The chain links TRBV9 to TRBJ2-3; D is uncertain. Germline loops: CDR1 SGDLS, CDR2 YYNGEE. The CDR3 has 16 residues. The germline V and J ends were trimmed by 1 base and 0 bases, with 12 bases remaining between them.

V gene TRBV19 combines with J gene TRBJ2-2; TRBD1 might be the D (6 bases). The CDR3 extends over 15 amino acids. Germline values: CDR1 LNHDA, CDR2 SQIVND (reference sequence). V lost 6 bases to trimming and J lost 3 bases, with 14 bases between them. CDR3 sequence: CASRARSGDTGELFF. CDR3 nucleotides: TGTGCCAGTAGGGCCCGATCAGGGGACACCGGGGAGCTGTTTTTT.

This rearrangement joins TRBV12-3 or TRBV12-4 to TRBJ2-1; 11 positions match TRBD2. The CDR3 runs 14 residues. Trimming removed 6 bases from V and 5 bases from J; junction bases left unmatched: 3. CDR3 loop: CASRGTSGHNEQFF. The CDR3 coding sequence is TGTGCCAGCAGGGGGACTAGCGGACACAATGAGCAGTTCTTC.

V is TRBV30 and J is TRBJ2-3, with D possibly TRBD1 on 5 matching bases. The ends were cut back, 2 bases at V and 4 bases at J, with 16 bases in the middle. Germline loops: CDR1 GTSNPN, CDR2 SVGIG (reference sequence). This CDR3 is built from 15 residues. The CDR3 region is CAWSSTEWISDTQYF. Here the CDR3 DNA reads TGTGCCTGGAGTTCGACAGAGTGGATCTCAGATACGCAGTATTTT.

The chain carries TRBV21-1 and TRBJ2-5; TRBD1 is the table's D call and was not checked against the DNA. TRBV21-1 is listed as a pseudogene. The CDR3 has 15 amino acids. CDR3 amino acids: CASSKWTAQRETQYF. The DNA for the CDR3 is TGTGCCAGCAGCAAATGGACAGCTCAGCGAGAGACCCAGTACTTC.

The rearrangement uses TRBV7-8 and TRBJ1-2, with 8 bases lining up with TRBD1. After removal of 5 bases from V and 2 bases from J, the junction contained 10 bases not matched to a gene. The CDR3 has 16 residues. Germline V lookup: CDR1 SGHVS, CDR2 FQNEAQ. CDR3 sequence (DNA): TGTGCCAGCAGCCCCGGGACAGGAAATGCCAACTATGGCTACACCTTC. Translated: CASSPGTGNANYGYTF.